The 12 T cell receptor beta chains presented below share a single source sample, sequenced in a study of blood T cell repertoires in COVID-19. Sequencing used immunoSEQ multiplex PCR; TCRdb keeps in-frame clones, though not all of them. The sample comprises about 150,000 clones, 65% to 90% of which are singletons, and 12% rests with the top ten. Sequences were obtained from peripheral blood. These receptors all stem from a woman in her sixties or seventies with COVID-19, enrolled during active disease.

The CDR3 protein is CASSRLAQANSPLHF. The CDR3 DNA reads as TGTGCCAGCTCACGGCTGGCACAGGCGAATTCACCCCTCCACTTT. The gene calls are TRBV18 and TRBJ1-6; D possibly corresponds to TRBD1 (5 bases). V was trimmed by 4 bases and J by 7 bases, leaving 14 bases between them. The CDR3 loop spans 15 amino acids. CDR1 is KGHSH and CDR2 is LQKENI in the germline V gene.

This chain uses TRBV6-6 with TRBJ2-7; tentative D call: TRBD1 (5 bases). Germline V gene sequence: CDR1 MNHNY, CDR2 SVGAGI (reference sequence). Trimming pared 0 bases from V and 1 base from J, leaving 7 bases between. There are 14 residues in the CDR3. This CDR3 reads CASSYSQGSYEQYF. The CDR3 region has the DNA TGTGCCAGCAGTTACTCGCAGGGTTCCTACGAGCAGTACTTC.

The rearrangement uses TRBV10-3 and TRBJ1-5; D is unresolved. The germline V gene encodes CDR1 ENHRY and CDR2 SYGVKD. V was trimmed by 0 bases and J by 3 bases, leaving 12 bases between them. The CDR3 totals 16 residues. The CDR3 sequence: CAISESTGGNNQPQHF. The DNA of the CDR3 is TGTGCCATCAGTGAGTCGACGGGAGGGAACAATCAGCCCCAGCATTTT.

The chain has TRBV5-8 and TRBJ1-6, with D hard to call. Trimming shortened V by 1 base and J by 9 bases, and 14 bases separated the two germline ends. The CDR3 is 15 amino acids. CDR1 is SGHTS and CDR2 is YDEGEE in the germline V gene. CDR3 region: CASSLRSPGGSPLHF. CDR3 DNA sequence: TGTGCCAGCAGCTTGAGGAGCCCTGGCGGTTCACCCCTCCACTTT.

The chain has TRBV5-1 and TRBJ1-5; D remains ambiguous. Germline CDR1 is SGHRS and CDR2 is YFSETQ. CDR3 size: 13 residues. The ends were cut back, 0 bases at V and 11 bases at J, with 12 bases in the middle. CDR3 protein: CASSLVGGPAQHF. The CDR3 nucleotides read TGCGCCAGCAGCTTGGTAGGAGGTCCCGCCCAGCATTTT.

The rearrangement joins TRBV2 to TRBJ1-2; D gene uncertain. Germline V gene sequence: CDR1 SNHLY, CDR2 FYNNEI. The V end was cut by 5 bases, the J end by 4 bases, with 8 bases between. The CDR3 runs 12 residues. CDR3 in DNA: TGTGCCAGCAGTCCAGAGGGCTATGGCTACACCTTC. Its protein product is CASSPEGYGYTF.

The rearrangement joins TRBV2 to TRBJ2-5, with TRBD2 matching over 8 bases. V was pared by 3 bases and J by 5 bases, with 11 bases of the junction left unmatched. The CDR3 runs 16 residues. From germline, CDR1 is SNHLY and CDR2 FYNNEI. CDR3 region: CASSETRRGVRETQYF. CDR3 bases: TGTGCCAGCAGTGAGACTCGGCGGGGGGTCCGGGAGACCCAGTACTTC.

V is TRBV11-2 and J is TRBJ1-2, with TRBD1 matching 12 bases. This CDR3 has 14 residues. V lost 5 bases and J lost 10; bases outside the gene matches: 8. Germline CDR1 reads SGHAT; CDR2 reads FQNNGV. The CDR3 loop is CASSPGTGGELYTF. CDR3 nucleotide sequence: TGTGCCAGCAGCCCCGGGACAGGGGGCGAGCTCTACACCTTC.

CDR3 nucleotide sequence: TGTGCCAGCAGCCAAATAGCGGGGGGCTCCTACAATGAGCAGTTCTTC. Protein product: CASSQIAGGSYNEQFF. The V gene is TRBV14, the J gene TRBJ2-1; 10 positions agree with TRBD2. The trim removed 2 bases at V and 0 bases at J, leaving 1 base unmatched. The germline CDR1 and CDR2 sequences are SGHDN and FVKESK. CDR3 length: 16 residues.

This chain joins TRBV5-1 and TRBJ1-3; D perhaps matches TRBD1 (5 bases). CDR3 size: 17 residues. Germline lookup yields CDR1 SGHRS and CDR2 YFSETQ. V lost 4 bases to trimming and J lost 3 bases, with 20 bases between them. The CDR3 here is CASSLEVQGGRGNTIYF. CDR3 DNA sequence: TGCGCCAGCAGCCTGGAGGTTCAGGGCGGTCGTGGAAACACCATATATTTT.

V is TRBV7-3 and J is TRBJ1-2; 7 bases are shared with TRBD1. Germline CDR1 is SGHTA and CDR2 is FQGTGA. Germline trimming cut 5 bases from V and 8 bases from J; bases unmatched to any gene: 14. This CDR3 region has 15 residues. The CDR3 nucleotides are TGTGCCAGCAGCCTAGAAGGACAGGACCGTAGAGGCTACACCTTC. This gives the protein CASSLEGQDRRGYTF.

The chain links TRBV5-4 to TRBJ1-1; 8 bases are shared with TRBD1. The CDR3 loop spans 15 amino acids. V shed 2 bases and J 1 base; nucleotides not matched to a gene: 4. The germline V gene encodes CDR1 SGHNT and CDR2 YYREEE (reference sequence). The chain's CDR3 is CASSFHDRGNTEAFF. As DNA, the CDR3 is TGTGCCAGCAGCTTTCACGACAGGGGGAACACTGAAGCTTTCTTT.